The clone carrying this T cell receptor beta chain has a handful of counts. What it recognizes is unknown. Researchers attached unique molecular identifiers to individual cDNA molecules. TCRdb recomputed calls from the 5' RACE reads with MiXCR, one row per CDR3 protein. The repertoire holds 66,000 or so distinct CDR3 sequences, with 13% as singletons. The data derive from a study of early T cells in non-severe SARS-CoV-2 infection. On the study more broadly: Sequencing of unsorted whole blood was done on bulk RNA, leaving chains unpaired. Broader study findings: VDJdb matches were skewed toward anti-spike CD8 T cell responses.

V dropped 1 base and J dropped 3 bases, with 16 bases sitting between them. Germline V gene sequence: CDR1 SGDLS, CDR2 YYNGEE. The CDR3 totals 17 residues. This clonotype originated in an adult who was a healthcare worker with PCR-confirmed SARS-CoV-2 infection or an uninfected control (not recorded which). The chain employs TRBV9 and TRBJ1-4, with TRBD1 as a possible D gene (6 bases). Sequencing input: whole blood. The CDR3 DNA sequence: TGTGCCAGCAGCGTACAGGAAGAGACAGGCTCTAATGAAAAACTGTTTTTT. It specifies CASSVQEETGSNEKLFF.